This passage covers 11 T cell receptor beta chains from one sample sequenced in a study of cytomegalovirus exposure and HLA in healthy donors. Primers for the PCR totalled 60 Vbeta and 13 Jbeta. The protocol was immunoSEQ multiplex PCR, while the TCRdb copy is restricted to in-frame clones and leaves out a portion. The data show about 120,000 clones, 65% to 80% seen once. Sequencing input: PBMCs. These receptors were obtained from a female donor in good health and CMV-seronegative.

The chain uses TRBV5-1 and TRBJ1-3; a weak D match, TRBD1 (6 bases). The CDR3 sequence is 14 residues long. Per germline, CDR1 SGHRS and CDR2 YFSETQ. V lost 6 bases, J lost 0 bases, and 10 bases lay in between. The CDR3 bases are TGCGCCAGCACCCAGGGGTACTCTGGAAACACCATATATTTT. Translation gives CASTQGYSGNTIYF.

The gene calls are TRBV19 and TRBJ1-5, with D hard to call. Trimming took 3 bases from V and 0 from J, leaving 9 bases between them. The CDR3 length is 15 residues. Germline CDR1 and CDR2: LNHDA and SQIVND (reference sequence). CDR3 bases: TGTGCCAGTAGTATTGTCGGGGATAGCAATCAGCCCCAGCATTTT. Its translation is CASSIVGDSNQPQHF.

V and J are TRBV6-1 and TRBJ1-4; TRBD1 agrees at 8 bases. Germline CDR1 and CDR2: MNHNS and SASEGT. This CDR3 region has 15 residues. J lost 3 bases, V lost 6 bases, and 6 bases had no gene match. Here the CDR3 DNA reads TGTGCCAGCAGGGACAGGGCTTTGGCTAATGAAAAACTGTTTTTT. Translated: CASRDRALANEKLFF.

This clone was detected only a few times. The rearrangement links TRBV19 to TRBJ1-5; weak D call: TRBD1 (5 bases). Per germline, CDR1 LNHDA and CDR2 SQIVND (reference sequence). Trimming pared 3 bases from V and 0 bases from J, leaving 9 bases between. The CDR3 covers 15 residues. The CDR3 here is CASSMLQVSNQPQHF. The CDR3 coding sequence is TGTGCCAGTAGTATGTTACAGGTTAGCAATCAGCCCCAGCATTTT.

This chain uses TRBV6-5 with TRBJ2-1, with D maybe TRBD1 (6 bases). The germline V and J ends were trimmed by 0 bases and 2 bases, with 8 bases remaining between them. There are 15 residues in the CDR3. Germline V gives CDR1 MNHEY, CDR2 SVGAGI. CDR3 nucleotides: TGTGCCAGCAGTTACTCCGGACAGACCTACAATGAGCAGTTCTTC. Protein: CASSYSGQTYNEQFF.

V is TRBV4-3 and J is TRBJ1-1; tentatively, D is TRBD1 (6 bases). V was trimmed by 0 bases and J by 5 bases, leaving 13 bases between them. Germline V gene sequence: CDR1 LGHNA, CDR2 YSLEER. The CDR3 sequence is 15 residues long. CDR3 residues: CASSQDAAGVTEAFF. CDR3 nucleotide sequence: TGCGCCAGCAGCCAAGATGCGGCAGGGGTTACTGAAGCTTTCTTT.

The chain employs TRBV11-2 and TRBJ1-1, with D tentatively TRBD1 (5 bases). Germline V gene lookup returns CDR1 SGHAT and CDR2 FQNNGV. The V end was cut by 3 bases, the J end by 4 bases, with 15 bases between. The CDR3 is made up of 15 amino acids. CDR3 sequence: CASSLPGSWGTEAFF. The CDR3 nucleotides are TGTGCCAGCAGCTTGCCAGGGTCATGGGGCACTGAAGCTTTCTTT.

Turning to this clone: One end of the junction is discordant with germline, which a read error may explain. The J gene is TRBJ1-4, the V gene TRBV7-9; D call uncertain. CDR1 and CDR2 (germline): SEHNR, FQNEAQ (reference sequence). The CDR3 contains 11 residues. The CDR3 here is CSSRANEKLFF. For the CDR3, the DNA is TGTTCCAGCCGGGCTAATGAAAAACTGTTTTTT.

This clone was found a few times. At the DNA level, this CDR3 is encoded by other sequences in the same sample as well. This chain links TRBV28 with TRBJ1-1; D gene uncertain. The CDR3 totals 13 residues. CDR1 is MDHEN, CDR2 SYDVKM, per germline. V dropped 8 bases and J dropped 2 bases, with 12 bases sitting between them. CDR3 region: CASRQDLNTEAFF. The CDR3 DNA is TGTGCCAGCCGGCAGGATTTAAACACTGAAGCTTTCTTT. Filled out from reference TRBV28 and TRBJ1-1, the complete variable domain reads DVKVTQSSRYLVKRTGEKVFLECVQDMDHENMFWYRQDPGLGLRLIYFSYDVKMKEKGDIPEGYSVSREKKERFSLILESASTNQTSMYLCASRQDLNTEAFFGQGTRLTVV.

This chain connects TRBV15 to TRBJ2-3; 8 bases agree with TRBD2. This CDR3 spans 18 amino acids. Germline loops: CDR1 LNHNV, CDR2 YYDKDF (reference sequence). V gave up 2 bases and J gave up 4 bases; unmatched junction bases: 14. As DNA, the CDR3 is TGTGCCACCAGCAGAATGAGGCGGGCGAGTAGCGGGGCAGATACGCAGTATTTT. It specifies CATSRMRRASSGADTQYF.

The chain is built from TRBV9 and TRBJ2-3; 9 nucleotides align to TRBD2. Germline CDR1 and CDR2: SGDLS and YYNGEE. The CDR3 loop spans 17 amino acids. Trimming at V came to 2 bases and at J to 0 bases, leaving 7 bases not matched to a gene. The CDR3 here is CASSVAGGSTSTDTQYF. As DNA, the CDR3 is TGTGCCAGCAGCGTGGCGGGGGGGTCTACTAGCACAGATACGCAGTATTTT.